This T cell receptor (beta chain) was recorded in a study of T-cell memory formation after mild COVID-19. The overall study: TCR clusters showed largely donor specificity.

Constant-segment primers and 5'RACE yielded cDNA libraries for TCR alpha and TCR beta, each carrying sample barcodes and UMIs. MiXCR, applied by TCRdb to the 5' RACE reads, yields one record per CDR3 protein. Here the sample spans 350,000 to 500,000 distinct CDR3 sequences, about 19% being singletons. V lost 4 bases to trimming and J lost 0 bases; unmatched junction nucleotides: 11. The germline CDR1 and CDR2 sequences are SEHNR and FQNEAQ (reference sequence). The CDR3 extends over 17 amino acids. The study's findings and limits: CD4/CD8 balance characterized clones contracting day 15 to 85, and CD4+ skew characterized later expanders.

This clonotype has a handful of counts. What it binds is unknown. This rearrangement joins TRBV7-9 to TRBJ2-7, with 8 bases aligning to TRBD2. The sequencing sample was made of PBMCs or a T cell subset sorted from them (not recorded which). The source is an adult woman who had mild COVID-19 (a few samples of this study predate the infection). Cell type and time point are not known. The CDR3 region is CASSSLPLREGSYEQYF. The CDR3 DNA sequence: TGTGCCAGCAGCTCCCTCCCCCTCCGGGAGGGCTCCTACGAGCAGTACTTC.